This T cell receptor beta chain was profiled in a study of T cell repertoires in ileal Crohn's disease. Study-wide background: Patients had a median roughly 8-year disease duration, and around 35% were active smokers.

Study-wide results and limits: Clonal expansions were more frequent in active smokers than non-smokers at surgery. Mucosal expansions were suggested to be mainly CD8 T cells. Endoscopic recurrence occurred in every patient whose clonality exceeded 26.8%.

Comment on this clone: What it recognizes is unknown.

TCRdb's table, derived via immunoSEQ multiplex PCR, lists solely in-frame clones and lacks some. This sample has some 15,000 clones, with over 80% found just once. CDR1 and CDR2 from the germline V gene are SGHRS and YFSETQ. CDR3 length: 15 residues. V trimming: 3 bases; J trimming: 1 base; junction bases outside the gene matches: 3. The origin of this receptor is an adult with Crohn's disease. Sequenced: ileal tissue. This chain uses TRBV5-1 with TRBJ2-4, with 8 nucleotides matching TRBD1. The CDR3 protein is CASSWGDRAKNIQYF. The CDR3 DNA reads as TGCGCCAGCAGCTGGGGGGACAGGGCCAAAAACATTCAGTACTTC.